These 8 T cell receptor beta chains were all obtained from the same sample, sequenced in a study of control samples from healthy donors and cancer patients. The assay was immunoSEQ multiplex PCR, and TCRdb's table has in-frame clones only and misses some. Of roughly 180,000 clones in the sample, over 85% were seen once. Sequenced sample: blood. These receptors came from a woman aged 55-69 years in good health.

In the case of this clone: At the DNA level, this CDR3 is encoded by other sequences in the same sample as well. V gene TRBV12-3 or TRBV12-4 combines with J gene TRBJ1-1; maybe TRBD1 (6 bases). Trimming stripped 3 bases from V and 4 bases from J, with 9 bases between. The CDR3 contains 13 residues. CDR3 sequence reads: CASSLQGFTEAFF. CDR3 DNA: TGTGCCAGCAGTTTGCAGGGGTTCACTGAAGCTTTCTTT.

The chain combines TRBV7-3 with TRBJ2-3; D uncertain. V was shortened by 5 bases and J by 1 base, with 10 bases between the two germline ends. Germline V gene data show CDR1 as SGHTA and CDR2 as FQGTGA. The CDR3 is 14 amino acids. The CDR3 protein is CASSRLTGTDTQYF. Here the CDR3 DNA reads TGTGCCAGCAGCCGCCTAACTGGCACAGATACGCAGTATTTT.

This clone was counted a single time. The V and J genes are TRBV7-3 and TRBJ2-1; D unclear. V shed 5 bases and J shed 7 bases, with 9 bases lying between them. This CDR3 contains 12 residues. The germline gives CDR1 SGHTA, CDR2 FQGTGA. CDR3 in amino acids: CASSAASNEQFF. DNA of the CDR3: TGTGCCAGCAGCGCCGCCAGTAATGAGCAGTTCTTC.

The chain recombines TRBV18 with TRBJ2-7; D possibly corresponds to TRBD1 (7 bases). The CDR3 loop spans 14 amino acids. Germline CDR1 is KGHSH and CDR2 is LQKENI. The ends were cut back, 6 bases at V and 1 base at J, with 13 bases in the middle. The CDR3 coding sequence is TGTGCCAGCTCGCGGGACAGCGATTCCTACGAGCAGTACTTC. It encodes CASSRDSDSYEQYF.

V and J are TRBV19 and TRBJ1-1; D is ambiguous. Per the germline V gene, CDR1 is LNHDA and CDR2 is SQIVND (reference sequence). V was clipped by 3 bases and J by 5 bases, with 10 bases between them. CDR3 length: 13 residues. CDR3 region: CASSIPLRTEAFF. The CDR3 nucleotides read TGTGCCAGTAGTATTCCTCTGCGGACTGAAGCTTTCTTT.

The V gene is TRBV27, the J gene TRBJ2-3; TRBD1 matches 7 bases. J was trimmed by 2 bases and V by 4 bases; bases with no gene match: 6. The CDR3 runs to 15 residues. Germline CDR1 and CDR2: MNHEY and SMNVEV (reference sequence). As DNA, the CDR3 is TGTGCCAGCAGTTACACAGGGGCTCACACAGATACGCAGTATTTT. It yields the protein CASSYTGAHTDTQYF.

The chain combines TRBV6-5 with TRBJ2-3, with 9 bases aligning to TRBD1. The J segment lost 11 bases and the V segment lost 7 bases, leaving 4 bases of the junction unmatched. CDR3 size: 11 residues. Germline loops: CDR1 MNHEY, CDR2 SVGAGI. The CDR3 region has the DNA TGTGCCAGCACCTACAGGGGGCGGCAGTATTTT. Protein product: CASTYRGRQYF.

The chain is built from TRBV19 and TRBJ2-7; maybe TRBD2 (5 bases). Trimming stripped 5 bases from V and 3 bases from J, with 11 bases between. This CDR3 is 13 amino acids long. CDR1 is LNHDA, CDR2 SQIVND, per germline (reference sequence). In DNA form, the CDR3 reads TGTGCCAGTAGTTTGGGTCGGGGCTACGAGCAGTACTTC. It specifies CASSLGRGYEQYF.